Listed here is a single T cell receptor beta chain. This clonotype showed up many times. Its antigen is still unknown. No much larger clone exists at a distance of one base, and base qualities are not known. The data were obtained in a study of Graves' ophthalmopathy and Graves' hyperthyroidism (dated by TCRdb to about 2018). For the study in its entirety: Peripheral blood samples were taken at the time of initial diagnosis, before any treatment was given. To tell Graves' ophthalmopathy apart from Graves' hyperthyroidism, and to predict which patients would progress to ophthalmopathy, the study relied on TCR beta repertoire signatures. In total, approximately 140 blood samples were TCR-sequenced: roughly 45 ophthalmopathy, under 80 hyperthyroidism and about 17 hyperthyroidism-to-ophthalmopathy patients. To explore V-J signatures that distinguish ophthalmopathy from hyperthyroidism, a discovery set of about a hundred patients was enrolled, made up of roughly 41 with ophthalmopathy and 57 with stable hyperthyroidism. An independent validation cohort was composed of approximately 19 hyperthyroidism patients and around 16 patients who later progressed from hyperthyroidism to ophthalmopathy. In about six hyperthyroidism patients, the T-cell repertoires found in thyroid tissue were compared with those found in blood. Following sample collection, hyperthyroidism patients were given methimazole at a starting dose of 30 mg daily, and ophthalmopathy patients were given high-dose intravenous methylprednisolone. For training and testing, the 80 to 100 patients in the discovery cohort were randomly divided in a 7:3 ratio. On the study overall, not on this receptor specifically: Sample size was not predetermined statistically, and investigators were not blinded to group allocation. In validation, the model predicted ophthalmopathy progression with over 60% sensitivity and 72.22% specificity; some 13 predicted patients were CT-confirmed with GO in a median of about 6.2 months. Among expanded thyroid clonotypes with frequency above 0.001, most also showed up in blood, which suggests that blood repertoires may reflect the thyroid immune response. Ophthalmopathy was separated from stable hyperthyroidism by the 13-signature model with just under 90% sensitivity and less than 82% specificity in cross-validation and with 80%/75% in the test set.

From the germline V gene, CDR1 is MNHEY and CDR2 is SVGEGT. V is reduced by 3 bases and J by 9 bases, leaving a spacing of 12 bases between them. The CDR3 contains 13 residues, cysteine and phenylalanine counted. The DNA shown is the 39-base CDR3, in frame from base 1. Hyperthyroidism was defined as stable when no progression to ophthalmopathy occurred within 18 months of follow-up. The hyperthyroidism patients were 18 to 65 years old and newly diagnosed, with a disease duration of less than 2 months. Patients were excluded if they had other autoimmune diseases, uncontrolled infections, pregnancy or lactation. Clinical symptoms, serum thyroxine, TRAb, thyroid ultrasound and orbital computed tomography formed the basis of the diagnosis. PBMCs were isolated from about 9.2 ml of fresh peripheral blood by Ficoll-Paque density gradient centrifugation. Total RNA was extracted using Trizol reagent, and RNA quality was checked on an Agilent 2100 Bioanalyzer.

For repertoire sequencing, the TCR beta CDR3 regions were amplified from RNA transcripts. A first-round RT-PCR used HTBI primers with the Qiagen OneStep RT-PCR kit, followed by a second-round multiplex PCR, size selection and purification. Sequencing of the libraries was carried out on an Illumina HiSeq2000 in paired-end mode with 100 bp reads. Under the source paper's analysis protocol: SOAPnuke was used to process the reads, removing any read that contained adapters or uncalled bases, had a mean Phred below 15, or lacked an exact match to the constant primer or identifier. COPE v1.2.5 was used to merge the high-quality paired reads. Clonotypes were defined as unique nucleotide sequences and were aligned to IMGT TRB V, D and J references using MiTCR v1.1. The analysis was limited to V-J combinations with a frequency above 0.0001, which together covered over 98% of repertoires. For each V-J combination, a TCR clonal expansion and chaos score was defined as F50 clonal expansion divided by the chaos observed in the TCRdist matrix. Welch's t-statistics and random forest were used to reduce features to 13 V-J combinations, which were fed into a naive Bayes classifier. The similarity between thyroid and blood repertoires was quantified using the Morisita-Horn index. TCRdb reprocessing: public reads trimmed at Q25 with fastp, clones called with MiXCR, in-frame beta chains kept. A single entry per CDR3 protein holds the most common genes and DNA from its merged rows. These V and J calls rely on TCRdb rather than the paper's analysis. The sample table shows hundreds of thousands of distinct CDR3 sequences, and 22% are seen once. About 6.6% of the sample belongs to the ten largest clones.

Recombination connected TRBV6-2 or TRBV6-3 to TRBJ2-4, with a tentative D gene TRBD1 over 6 matching bases. Sequenced: peripheral blood. The sequence derives from a woman between 18 and 29 years old with stable Graves' hyperthyroidism. Some clones in this sample may be carry-over from other donors' samples. Donor details come from another sample of the same person, matched by shared clones. The sequenced DNA: TGTGCCAGCAGTTATACCGGACAGAGCATTCAGTACTTC. The encoded protein is CASSYTGQSIQYF.